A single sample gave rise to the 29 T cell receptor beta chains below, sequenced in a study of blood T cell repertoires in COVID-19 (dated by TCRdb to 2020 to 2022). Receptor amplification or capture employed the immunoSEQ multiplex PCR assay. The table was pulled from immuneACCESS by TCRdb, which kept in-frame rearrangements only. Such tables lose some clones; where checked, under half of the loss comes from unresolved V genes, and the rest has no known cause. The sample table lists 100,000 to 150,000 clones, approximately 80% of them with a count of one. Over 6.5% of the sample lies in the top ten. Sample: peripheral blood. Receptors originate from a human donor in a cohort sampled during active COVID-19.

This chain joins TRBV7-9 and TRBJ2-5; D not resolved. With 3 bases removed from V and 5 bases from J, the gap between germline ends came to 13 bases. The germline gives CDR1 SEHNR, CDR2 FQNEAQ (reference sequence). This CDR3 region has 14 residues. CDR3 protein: CASSFQYLRETQYF. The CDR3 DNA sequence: TGTGCCAGCAGCTTCCAATACTTGAGGGAGACCCAGTACTTC.

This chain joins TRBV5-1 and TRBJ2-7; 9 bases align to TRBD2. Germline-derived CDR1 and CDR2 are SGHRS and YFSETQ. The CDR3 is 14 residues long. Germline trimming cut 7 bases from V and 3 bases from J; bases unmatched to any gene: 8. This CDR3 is CASFSGSGIYEQYF. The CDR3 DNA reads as TGCGCCAGCTTTAGCGGGAGCGGGATCTACGAGCAGTACTTC.

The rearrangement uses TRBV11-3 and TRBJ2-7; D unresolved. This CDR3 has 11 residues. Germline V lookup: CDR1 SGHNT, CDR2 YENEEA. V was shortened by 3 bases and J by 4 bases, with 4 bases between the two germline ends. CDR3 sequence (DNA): TGTGCCAGCAGCTTCCTTTACGAGCAGTACTTC. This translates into CASSFLYEQYF.

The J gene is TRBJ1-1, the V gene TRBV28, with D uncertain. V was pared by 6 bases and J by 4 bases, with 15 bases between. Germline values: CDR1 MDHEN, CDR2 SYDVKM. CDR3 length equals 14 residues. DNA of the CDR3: TGTGCCAGCAGGCCACGGCGGCGGGTCACTGAAGCTTTCTTT. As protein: CASRPRRRVTEAFF.

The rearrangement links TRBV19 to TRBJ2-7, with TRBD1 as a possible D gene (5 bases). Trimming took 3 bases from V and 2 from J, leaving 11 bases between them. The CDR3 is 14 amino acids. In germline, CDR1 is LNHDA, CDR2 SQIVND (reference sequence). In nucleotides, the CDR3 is TGTGCCAGTAGTATGGCTAAGGGGACCTACGAGCAGTACTTC. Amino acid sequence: CASSMAKGTYEQYF.

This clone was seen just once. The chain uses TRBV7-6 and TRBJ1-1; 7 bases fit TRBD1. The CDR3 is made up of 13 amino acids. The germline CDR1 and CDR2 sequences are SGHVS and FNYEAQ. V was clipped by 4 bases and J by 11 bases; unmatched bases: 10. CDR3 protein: CASSSITGEEAFF. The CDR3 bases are TGTGCCAGCAGCTCAATTACAGGGGAGGAGGCTTTCTTT.

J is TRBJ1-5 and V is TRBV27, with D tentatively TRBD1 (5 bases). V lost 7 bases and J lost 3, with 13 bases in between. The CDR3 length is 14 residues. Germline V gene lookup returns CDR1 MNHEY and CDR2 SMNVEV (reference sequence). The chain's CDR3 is CASKETAYNQPQHF. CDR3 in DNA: TGTGCCAGCAAGGAGACAGCCTACAATCAGCCCCAGCATTTT.

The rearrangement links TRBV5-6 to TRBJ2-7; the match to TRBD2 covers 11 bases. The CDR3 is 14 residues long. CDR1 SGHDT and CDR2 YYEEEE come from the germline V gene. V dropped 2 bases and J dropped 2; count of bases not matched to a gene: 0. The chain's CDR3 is CASSFSGRAYEQYF. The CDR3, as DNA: TGTGCCAGCAGCTTTAGCGGGAGGGCCTACGAGCAGTACTTC.

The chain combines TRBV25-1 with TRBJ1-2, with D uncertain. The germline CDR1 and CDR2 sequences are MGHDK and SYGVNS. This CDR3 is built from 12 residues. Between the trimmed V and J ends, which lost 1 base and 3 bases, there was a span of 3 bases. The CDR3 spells CASSESDYGYTF. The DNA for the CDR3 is TGTGCCAGCAGTGAATCTGACTATGGCTACACCTTC.

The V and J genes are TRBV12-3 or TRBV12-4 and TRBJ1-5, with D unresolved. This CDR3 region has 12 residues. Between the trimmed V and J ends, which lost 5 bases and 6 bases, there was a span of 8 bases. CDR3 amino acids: CASSRAGQPQHF. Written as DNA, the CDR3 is TGTGCCAGCAGTCGCGCGGGTCAGCCCCAGCATTTT.

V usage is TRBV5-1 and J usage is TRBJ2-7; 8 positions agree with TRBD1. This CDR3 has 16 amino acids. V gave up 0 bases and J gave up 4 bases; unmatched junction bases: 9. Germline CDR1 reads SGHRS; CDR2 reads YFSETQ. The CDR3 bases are TGCGCCAGCAGCTTGGGGGGACAGGAGAGAATATACGAGCAGTACTTC. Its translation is CASSLGGQERIYEQYF.

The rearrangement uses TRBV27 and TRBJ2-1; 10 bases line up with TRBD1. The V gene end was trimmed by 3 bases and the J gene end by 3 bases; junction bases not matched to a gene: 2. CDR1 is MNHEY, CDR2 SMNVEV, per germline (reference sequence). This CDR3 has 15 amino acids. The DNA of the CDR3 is TGTGCCAGCAGTTTTCGGGACAGGGGCTACAATGAGCAGTTCTTC. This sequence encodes CASSFRDRGYNEQFF.

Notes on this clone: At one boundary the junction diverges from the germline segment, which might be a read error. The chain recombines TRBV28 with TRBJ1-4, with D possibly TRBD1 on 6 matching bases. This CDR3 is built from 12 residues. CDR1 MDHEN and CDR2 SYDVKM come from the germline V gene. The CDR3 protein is CASSSARDRGAF. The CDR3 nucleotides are TGTGCCAGCAGTTCCGCGAGGGACCGGGGGGCTTTT. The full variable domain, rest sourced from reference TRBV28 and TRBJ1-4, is DVKVTQSSRYLVKRTGEKVFLECVQDMDHENMFWYRQDPGLGLRLIYFSYDVKMKEKGDIPEGYSVSREKKERFSLILESASTNQTSMYLCASSSARDRGAFGSGTQLSVL.

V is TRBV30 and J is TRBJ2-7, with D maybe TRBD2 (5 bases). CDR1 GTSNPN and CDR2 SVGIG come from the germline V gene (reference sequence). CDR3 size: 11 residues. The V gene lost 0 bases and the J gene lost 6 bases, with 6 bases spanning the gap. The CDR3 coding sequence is TGTGCCTGGAGTGTTCGGGGCGAGCAGTACTTC. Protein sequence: CAWSVRGEQYF. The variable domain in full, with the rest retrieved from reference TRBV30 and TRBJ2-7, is SQTIHQWPATLVQPVGSPLSLECTVEGTSNPNLYWYRQAAGRGLQLLFYSVGIGQISSEVPQNLSASRPQDRQFILSSKKLLLSDSGFYLCAWSVRGEQYFGPGTRLTVT.

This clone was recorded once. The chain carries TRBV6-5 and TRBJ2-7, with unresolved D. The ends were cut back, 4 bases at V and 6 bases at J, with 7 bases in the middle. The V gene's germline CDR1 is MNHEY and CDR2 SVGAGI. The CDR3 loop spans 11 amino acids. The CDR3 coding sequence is TGTGCCAGCAGTTCCTCTCTCGAGCAGTACTTC. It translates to CASSSSLEQYF.

The CDR3 DNA reads TGTGCCAGCAGCTTGTCCGTTCCCGGCGGCACCATATATTTT. Its protein is CASSLSVPGGTIYF. The chain is built from TRBV5-5 and TRBJ1-3; D is uncertain. This CDR3 region has 14 residues. V was clipped by 1 base and J by 9 bases, with 14 bases between them. The germline V gene has CDR1 SGHKS and CDR2 YYEKEE (reference sequence). The full variable domain, rest sourced from reference TRBV5-5 and TRBJ1-3, is DAGVTQSPTHLIKTRGQQVTLRCSPISGHKSVSWYQQVLGQGPQFIFQYYEKEERGRGNFPDRFSARQFPNYSSELNVNALLLGDSALYLCASSLSVPGGTIYFGEGSWLTVV.

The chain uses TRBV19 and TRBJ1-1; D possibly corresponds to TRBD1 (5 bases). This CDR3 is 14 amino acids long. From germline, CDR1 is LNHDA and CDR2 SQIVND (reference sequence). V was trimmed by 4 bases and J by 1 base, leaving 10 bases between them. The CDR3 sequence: CASSNPGQNTEAFF. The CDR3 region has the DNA TGTGCCAGTAGTAACCCCGGACAGAACACTGAAGCTTTCTTT.

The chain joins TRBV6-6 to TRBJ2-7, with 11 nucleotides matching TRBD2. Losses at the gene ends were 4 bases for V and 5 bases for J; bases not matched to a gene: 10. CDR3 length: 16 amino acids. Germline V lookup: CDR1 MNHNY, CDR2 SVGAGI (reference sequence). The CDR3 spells CASSSPATSGTDEQYF. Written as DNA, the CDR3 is TGTGCCAGCAGTTCCCCGGCGACTAGCGGGACGGACGAGCAGTACTTC.

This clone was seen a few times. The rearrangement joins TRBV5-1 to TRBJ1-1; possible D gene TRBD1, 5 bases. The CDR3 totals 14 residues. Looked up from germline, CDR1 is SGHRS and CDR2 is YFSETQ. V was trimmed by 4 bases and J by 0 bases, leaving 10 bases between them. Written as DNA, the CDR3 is TGCGCCAGCAGCCTTCAGACAGTGAACACTGAAGCTTTCTTT. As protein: CASSLQTVNTEAFF.

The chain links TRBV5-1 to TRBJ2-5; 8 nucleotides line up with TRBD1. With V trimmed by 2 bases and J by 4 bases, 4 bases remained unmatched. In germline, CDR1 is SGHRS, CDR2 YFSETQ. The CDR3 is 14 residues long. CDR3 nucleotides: TGCGCCAGCAGCTTCGACAGGGGTGGAGAGACCCAGTACTTC. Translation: CASSFDRGGETQYF. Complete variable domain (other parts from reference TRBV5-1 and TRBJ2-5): KAGVTQTPRYLIKTRGQQVTLSCSPISGHRSVSWYQQTPGQGLQFLFEYFSETQRNKGNFPGRFSGRQFSNSRSEMNVSTLELGDSALYLCASSFDRGGETQYFGPGTRLLVL.

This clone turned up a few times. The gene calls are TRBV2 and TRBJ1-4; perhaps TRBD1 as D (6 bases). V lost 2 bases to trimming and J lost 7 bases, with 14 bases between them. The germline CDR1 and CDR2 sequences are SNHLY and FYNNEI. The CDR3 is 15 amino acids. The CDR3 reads CASSESQGGGEKLFF. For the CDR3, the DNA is TGTGCCAGCAGTGAATCACAGGGCGGTGGTGAAAAACTGTTTTTT. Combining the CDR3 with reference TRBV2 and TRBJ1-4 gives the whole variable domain EPEVTQTPSHQVTQMGQEVILRCVPISNHLYFYWYRQILGQKVEFLVSFYNNEISEKSEIFDDQFSVERPDGSNFTLKIRSTKLEDSAMYFCASSESQGGGEKLFFGSGTQLSVL.

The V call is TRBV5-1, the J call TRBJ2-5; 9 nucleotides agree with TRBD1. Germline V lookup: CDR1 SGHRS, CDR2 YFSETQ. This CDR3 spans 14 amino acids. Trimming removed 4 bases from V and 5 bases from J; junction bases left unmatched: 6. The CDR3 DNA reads TGCGCCAGCAGCCCCGAGGACAGGGGTGAGACCCAGTACTTC. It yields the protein CASSPEDRGETQYF.

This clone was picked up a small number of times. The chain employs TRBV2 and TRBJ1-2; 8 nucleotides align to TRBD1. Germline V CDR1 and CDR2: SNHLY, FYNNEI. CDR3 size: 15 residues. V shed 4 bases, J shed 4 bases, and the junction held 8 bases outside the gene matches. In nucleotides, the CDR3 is TGTGCCAGCAGTGCCGACAGGGGAGCGGGCTATGGCTACACCTTC. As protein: CASSADRGAGYGYTF.

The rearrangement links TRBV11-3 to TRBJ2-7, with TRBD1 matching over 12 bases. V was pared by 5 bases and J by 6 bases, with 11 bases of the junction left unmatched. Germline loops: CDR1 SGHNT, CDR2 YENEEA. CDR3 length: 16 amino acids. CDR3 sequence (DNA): TGTGCCAGCAGCCTCTTAACCGGGACAGGGGGCTTCGAGCAGTACTTC. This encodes CASSLLTGTGGFEQYF.

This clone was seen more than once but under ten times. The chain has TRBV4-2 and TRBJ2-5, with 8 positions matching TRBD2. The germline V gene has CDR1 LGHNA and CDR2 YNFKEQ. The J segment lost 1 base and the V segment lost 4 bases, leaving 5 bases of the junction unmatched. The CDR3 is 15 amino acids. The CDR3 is CASSPAGATQETQYF. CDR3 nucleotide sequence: TGTGCCAGCAGCCCAGCGGGGGCCACCCAAGAGACCCAGTACTTC.

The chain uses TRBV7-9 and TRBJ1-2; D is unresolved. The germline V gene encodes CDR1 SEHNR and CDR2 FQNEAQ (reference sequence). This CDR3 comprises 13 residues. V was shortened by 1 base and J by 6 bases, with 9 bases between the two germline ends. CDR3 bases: TGTGCCAGCAGCTTAGGTCCCGGGGATGGCTACACCTTC. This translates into CASSLGPGDGYTF.

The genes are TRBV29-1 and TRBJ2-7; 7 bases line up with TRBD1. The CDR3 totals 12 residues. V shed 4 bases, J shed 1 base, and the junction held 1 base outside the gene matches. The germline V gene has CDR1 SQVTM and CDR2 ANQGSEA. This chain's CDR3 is CSVGDRSYEQYF. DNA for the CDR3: TGCAGCGTTGGGGACAGATCCTACGAGCAGTACTTC.

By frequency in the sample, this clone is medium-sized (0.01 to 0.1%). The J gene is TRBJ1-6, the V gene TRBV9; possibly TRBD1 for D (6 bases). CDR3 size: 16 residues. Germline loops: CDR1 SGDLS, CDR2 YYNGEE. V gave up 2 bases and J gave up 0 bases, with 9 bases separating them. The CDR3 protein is CASSVSGDSYNSPLHF. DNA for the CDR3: TGTGCCAGCAGCGTGTCAGGGGACTCCTATAATTCACCCCTCCACTTT. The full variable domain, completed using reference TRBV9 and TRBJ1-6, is DSGVTQTPKHLITATGQRVTLRCSPRSGDLSVYWYQQSLDQGLQFLIQYYNGEERAKGNILERFSAQQFPDLHSELNLSSLELGDSALYFCASSVSGDSYNSPLHFGNGTRLTVT.

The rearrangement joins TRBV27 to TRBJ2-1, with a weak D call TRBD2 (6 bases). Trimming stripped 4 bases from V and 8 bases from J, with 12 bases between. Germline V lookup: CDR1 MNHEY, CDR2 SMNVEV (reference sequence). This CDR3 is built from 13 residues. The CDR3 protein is CASSWAGFDEQFF. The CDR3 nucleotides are TGTGCCAGCAGTTGGGCGGGGTTCGATGAGCAGTTCTTC.